This TCR beta chain was identified during a study of cytomegalovirus exposure and HLA in healthy donors. CDR1 SGHTA and CDR2 FQGTGA come from the germline V gene. The CDR3 is 14 amino acids. Concerning this clone itself: A read error may account for a junction end that differs from germline.

PCR primers comprised 60 Vbeta and 13 Jbeta primers. Some clones are missing from TCRdb's copy, which holds only in-frame ones; the method was immunoSEQ multiplex PCR. The table records 70,000 to 100,000 clones, 65% to 70% of them present only once. This clonotype was obtained from a woman between 50 and 59 years old in good health and CMV-seropositive. This rearrangement joins TRBV7-3 to TRBJ1-1; TRBD1 might be the D (5 bases). The source material was PBMCs. CDR3 in amino acids: CTSSLGHKNTEAFF. For the CDR3, the DNA is TGTACCAGCAGCCTAGGACATAAGAACACTGAAGCTTTCTTT.